The entry below describes one TCR beta chain. The CDR3 loop spans 14 amino acids. The V gene's germline CDR1 is SGHAT and CDR2 FQNNGV. Unmatched junction bases numbered 14, after V lost 6 bases and J lost 11 bases. Sequenced by immunoSEQ multiplex PCR; TCRdb stores in-frame clones only, minus some. Of approximately 230,000 clones detected, around 89% appear once; the ten largest clones hold around 6.3%. The data originate from a study of blood T cell repertoires in COVID-19. Patients at the Seattle site were enrolled during active infection and followed longitudinally. The sample comprised peripheral blood. The receptor comes from a woman in her twenties or thirties with COVID-19, enrolled during active disease. The chain recombines TRBV11-2 with TRBJ2-7, with 9 bases matching TRBD1. DNA of the CDR3: TGTGCCAGCAGGGGGGGGACAGGGAAGCCCCTTAAGTACTTC. This encodes CASRGGTGKPLKYF.